One sample yielded the 31 T cell receptor beta chains listed below, sequenced in a study of T cells in Graves' hyperthyroidism and ophthalmopathy (dated by TCRdb to the late 2010s). The library was produced with multiplex PCR. Instrument used: Illumina HiSeq 2000. The TCR beta CDR3 regions were amplified from RNA transcripts. The first round of RT-PCR for the TCR CDR3 was performed with the HTBI primer set and the Qiagen OneStep RT-PCR kit. TCRdb took the public reads, trimmed them with fastp at Q25, ran MiXCR for clone calling and kept in-frame beta chains. Each CDR3 protein gets just one entry, which takes the most common genes and DNA from the rows behind it. The table for this sample lists 300,000 or so distinct CDR3 sequences; roughly 23% of them were counted only once. The ten largest clonotypes hold over 40% of the sample. Sequencing was done on a sample of blood. The receptors were sampled from a woman aged 45-65 years with Graves' hyperthyroidism.

This clonotype came up many times. The gene calls are TRBV12-3 or TRBV12-4 and TRBJ1-2; D is ambiguous. The CDR3 runs 13 residues. V lost 8 bases and J lost 10, with 20 bases in between. The CDR3 spells CASYGTLNTYYTF. CDR3 nucleotides: TGTGCCAGCTACGGCACCCTAAACACTTACTACACCTTC.

The chain joins TRBV5-1 to TRBJ2-7; 7 bases are a match to TRBD1. The V segment lost 0 bases and the J segment 7 bases; nucleotides outside the gene matches: 10. CDR1 is SGHRS and CDR2 is YFSETQ in the germline V gene. The CDR3 is 15 amino acids. CDR3 protein: CASSLAGTDPWEQYF. For the CDR3, the DNA is TGCGCCAGCAGCTTGGCCGGGACAGACCCTTGGGAGCAGTACTTC.

This clonotype was counted at least ten times. The rearrangement uses TRBV2 and TRBJ2-7, with D possibly being TRBD2 (5 bases). From germline, CDR1 is SNHLY and CDR2 FYNNEI. The CDR3 is 11 amino acids. V shed 6 bases and J shed 6 bases, with 9 bases lying between them. The chain's CDR3 is CASREVGEQYF. The CDR3 DNA reads as TGTGCCAGCAGGGAGGTTGGCGAGCAGTACTTC.

This chain uses TRBV19 with TRBJ2-7, with D unclear. The germline gives CDR1 LNHDA, CDR2 SQIVND (reference sequence). V was cut by 3 bases and J by 2 bases, with 14 bases left in between. There are 15 residues in the CDR3. As DNA, the CDR3 is TGTGCCAGTAGTATGATGTCCGCAGGCACCTACGAGCAGTACTTC. This translates into CASSMMSAGTYEQYF.

This clonotype was detected a few times. The chain recombines TRBV6-1 with TRBJ2-6, with no clear D. Germline CDR1 reads MNHNS; CDR2 reads SASEGT. V shed 4 bases and J shed 0 bases, with 7 bases lying between them. The CDR3 is made up of 15 amino acids. CDR3 nucleotides: TGTGCCAGCAGTGTCTTGAGCTCTGGGGCCAACGTCCTGACTTTC. Amino acids: CASSVLSSGANVLTF.

Ten or more counts support this clonotype. The chain is built from TRBV20-1 and TRBJ2-3, with D perhaps matching TRBD1 or TRBD2 (5 bases each). V was pared by 1 base and J by 0 bases, with 11 bases between. The CDR3 extends over 15 amino acids. Germline lookup yields CDR1 DFQATT and CDR2 SNEGSKA (reference sequence). The CDR3 DNA reads as TGCAGTGCTAGAGTAGGGACGACTAGCACAGATACGCAGTATTTT. Protein: CSARVGTTSTDTQYF.

This clonotype was counted many times. This sequence joins TRBV3-1 and TRBJ2-7; weak D call: TRBD1 (6 bases). Germline CDR1 is LGHDT and CDR2 is YNNKEL (reference sequence). The CDR3 length is 17 residues. Trimming pared 2 bases from V and 4 bases from J, leaving 21 bases between. In DNA form, the CDR3 reads TGTGCCAGCAGCCAAACTGCATGGGACACCTACACTTACGAGCAGTACTTC. Translating it yields CASSQTAWDTYTYEQYF.

This clonotype appeared many times. V and J are TRBV28 and TRBJ2-7, with TRBD1 matching 10 bases. The junction had 24 bases not matched to a gene; V was cut back by 6 bases and J by 7 bases. The length of the CDR3 is 19 residues. CDR1 is MDHEN, CDR2 SYDVKM, per germline. The CDR3 here is CASRARLLSGQGPSREQYF. CDR3 DNA sequence: TGTGCCAGCAGGGCTAGACTTCTATCGGGACAGGGGCCGTCGCGGGAGCAGTACTTC.

This clonotype was detected only a few times. The chain recombines TRBV2 with TRBJ1-5; no definite D call. This CDR3 has 14 amino acids. V lost 3 bases to trimming and J lost 2 bases, with 8 bases between them. From germline, CDR1 is SNHLY and CDR2 FYNNEI. The chain's CDR3 is CASSEGNGNQPQHF. In DNA form, the CDR3 reads TGTGCCAGCAGTGAGGGAAATGGCAATCAGCCCCAGCATTTT.

The sample holds many counts of this clonotype. The V gene is TRBV20-1, the J gene TRBJ2-7; 9 bases fit TRBD2. The germline CDR1 and CDR2 sequences are DFQATT and SNEGSKA (reference sequence). J gave up 2 bases and V 0 bases, and 5 bases lay outside the gene matches. The CDR3 runs to 15 residues. CDR3 sequence (DNA): TGCAGTGCTAGAGATCTAAGCGGGAGGCCCTACGAGCAGTACTTC. Encoded protein: CSARDLSGRPYEQYF.

The table lists this clonotype with many counts. The gene calls are TRBV6-2 or TRBV6-3 and TRBJ2-1; 7 bases are a match to TRBD2. CDR1 is MNHEY and CDR2 is SVGEGT in the germline V gene. V shed 5 bases and J 9 bases; nucleotides not matched to a gene: 7. This CDR3 is 13 amino acids long. The CDR3 region has the DNA TGTGCCAGCAGTCCCGGGAGGTCGGCTGAGCAGTTCTTC. Residues: CASSPGRSAEQFF.

In its sample, this clonotype was seen many times. The DNA of the CDR3 is TGTGCCAGCACCAAATCAGGGACCGGGGAGCTGTTTTTT. Protein sequence: CASTKSGTGELFF. The chain uses TRBV7-3 and TRBJ2-2, with a weak D call TRBD1 (5 bases). This CDR3 region has 13 residues. CDR1 is SGHTA, CDR2 FQGTGA, per germline. V lost 7 bases, J lost 5 bases, and 11 bases lay in between.

The chain is built from TRBV7-9 and TRBJ2-2; TRBD2 agrees at 12 bases. V lost 5 bases, J lost 6 bases, and 7 bases stayed unmatched. Germline V gene lookup returns CDR1 SEHNR and CDR2 FQNEAQ (reference sequence). CDR3 length: 16 amino acids. The CDR3: CASSVTSGSSPGELFF. In DNA, the CDR3 is TGTGCCAGCAGCGTGACTAGCGGGAGTAGTCCCGGGGAGCTGTTTTTT.

The sample holds a few counts of this clonotype. The J gene is TRBJ1-5, the V gene TRBV6-1; D may be TRBD1 (5 bases). CDR3 length: 15 residues. Germline-derived CDR1 and CDR2 are MNHNS and SASEGT. V lost 2 bases to trimming and J lost 6 bases, with 14 bases between them. The CDR3 loop reads CASSELAGKGQPQHF. Here the CDR3 DNA reads TGTGCCAGCAGTGAATTGGCAGGGAAGGGTCAGCCCCAGCATTTT.

The sample holds a few counts of this clonotype. V gene TRBV3-1 combines with J gene TRBJ2-7, with D perhaps being TRBD1 or TRBD2 (6 bases each). Trimming left V 6 bases short and J 7 bases short, with 16 bases between. Germline V gives CDR1 LGHDT, CDR2 YNNKEL (reference sequence). CDR3 length: 13 amino acids. CDR3 in amino acids: CASSARGPEEQYF. The DNA of the CDR3 is TGTGCCAGCAGTGCCCGGGGGCCCGAAGAGCAGTACTTC.

Many counts were recorded for this clonotype. CDR3 in DNA: TGTGCTAGTGGTCCGGGACAGGGCTACAATGAGCAGTTCTTC. Translated, it gives CASGPGQGYNEQFF. This chain connects TRBV12-5 to TRBJ2-1; 9 positions agree with TRBD1. The CDR3 has 14 residues. Looked up from germline, CDR1 is LGHNT and CDR2 is FRNRAP. J gave up 3 bases and V 5 bases, and 2 bases lay outside the gene matches.

This clonotype was picked up many times. The V call is TRBV29-1, the J call TRBJ2-5; TRBD2 matches at 11 bases. Trimming at V came to 5 bases and at J to 1 base, leaving 3 bases not matched to a gene. Germline CDR1 and CDR2: SQVTM and ANQGSEA. The CDR3 sequence is 14 residues long. The CDR3 bases are TGCAGCGTTTGGACTAGCGGGTTCCAAGAGACCCAGTACTTC. Amino acid sequence: CSVWTSGFQETQYF.

This clonotype was counted at least ten times. The chain carries TRBV11-3 and TRBJ2-2; a weak D match, TRBD1 (5 bases). This CDR3 is 12 amino acids long. Germline lookup yields CDR1 SGHNT and CDR2 YENEEA. The V and J ends lost 5 bases and 8 bases respectively, with 9 bases between them. The CDR3 nucleotides are TGTGCCAGCAGCACCAGGGATGGGGAGCTGTTTTTT. This translates into CASSTRDGELFF.

This clonotype was seen a few times. This sequence joins TRBV3-1 and TRBJ2-1; the match to TRBD2 covers 9 bases. Per germline, CDR1 LGHDT and CDR2 YNNKEL (reference sequence). The CDR3 length is 17 residues. V shed 1 base and J 0 bases; nucleotides not matched to a gene: 4. Here the CDR3 reads CASSQVLAGSSYNEQFF. The CDR3 DNA reads as TGTGCCAGCAGCCAAGTGCTAGCGGGGTCCTCCTACAATGAGCAGTTCTTC.

This clonotype was seen repeatedly, ten times or more. This sequence joins TRBV27 and TRBJ2-1, with D perhaps matching TRBD1 or TRBD2 (7 bases each). The CDR3 length is 16 residues. Germline V CDR1 and CDR2: MNHEY, SMNVEV (reference sequence). Trimming stripped 5 bases from V and 1 base from J, with 15 bases between. CDR3 amino acids: CASSLRGGTSYNEQFF. The CDR3 region has the DNA TGTGCCAGCAGTCTCAGGGGGGGAACGTCCTACAATGAGCAGTTCTTC.

This clonotype was recorded at least ten times. The chain uses TRBV3-1 and TRBJ2-5, with 12 bases fitting TRBD1. The germline gives CDR1 LGHDT, CDR2 YNNKEL (reference sequence). Losses at the gene ends were 3 bases for V and 5 bases for J; bases not matched to a gene: 4. The CDR3 contains 15 residues. The CDR3 nucleotides are TGTGCCAGCAGCCAGGGACAGGGGGCAAAGGAGACCCAGTACTTC. Its translation: CASSQGQGAKETQYF.

The J gene is TRBJ1-1, the V gene TRBV2; D not resolved. The CDR3 runs 17 residues. CDR1 is SNHLY and CDR2 is FYNNEI in the germline V gene. V lost 3 bases to trimming and J lost 0 bases, with 17 bases between them. The CDR3 region has the DNA TGTGCCAGCAGTGAGGACGGAACAATCCCTATGAACACTGAAGCTTTCTTT. Translating gives CASSEDGTIPMNTEAFF.

V and J are TRBV6-2 or TRBV6-3 and TRBJ1-2, with D perhaps matching TRBD1 (5 bases). The CDR3 is made up of 15 amino acids. Germline V gives CDR1 MNHEY, CDR2 SVGEGT. V was pared by 4 bases and J by 2 bases, with 14 bases between. In DNA, the CDR3 is TGTGCCAGCAGTTCCGGTCCAGGGAAAAACTATGGCTACACCTTC. Translating it yields CASSSGPGKNYGYTF.

Ten or more counts support this clonotype. J is TRBJ2-1 and V is TRBV7-8; TRBD1 matches 7 bases. CDR1 is SGHVS and CDR2 is FQNEAQ in the germline V gene. V trimming: 4 bases; J trimming: 3 bases; junction bases outside the gene matches: 9. The CDR3 contains 16 residues. Here the CDR3 DNA reads TGTGCCAGCAGCTCGTCGACAGGGATTTTCTACAATGAGCAGTTCTTC. Protein product: CASSSSTGIFYNEQFF.

At least ten counts were recorded for this clonotype. This rearrangement joins TRBV20-1 to TRBJ2-5; 10 bases line up with TRBD2. The J segment lost 4 bases and the V segment lost 6 bases, leaving 8 bases of the junction unmatched. Germline V lookup: CDR1 DFQATT, CDR2 SNEGSKA (reference sequence). This CDR3 has 14 residues. CDR3 nucleotide sequence: TGCAGTGCAAACAGCGGGAGGGCCGGAGAGACCCAGTACTTC. Protein: CSANSGRAGETQYF.

In this sample, this clonotype turned up once. It may be a read error: a sequence one base away is much more abundant. The rearrangement uses TRBV5-1 and TRBJ2-6; D gene ambiguous. Germline V gene data show CDR1 as SGHRS and CDR2 as YFSETQ. The CDR3 is made up of 18 amino acids. The V and J ends lost 0 bases and 1 base respectively, with 14 bases between them. Here the CDR3 reads CASSLGYGSRSGANVLTF. DNA for the CDR3: TGCGCCAGCAGCTTGGGGTATGGATCCCGATCTGGGGCCAACGTCCTGACTTTC.

Regarding this clonotype: This may be a read error: a much more frequent sequence differs by one nucleotide. The rearrangement uses TRBV5-1 and TRBJ2-7; no firm D call. Germline V gives CDR1 SGHRS, CDR2 YFSETQ. CDR3 length: 13 amino acids. Here the CDR3 reads CASSLEAAYEQHF. CDR3 DNA: TGCGCCAGCAGCTTGGAGGCAGCCTACGAGCAGCACTTC. Drawing the rest from reference TRBV5-1 and TRBJ2-7, the complete variable domain is KAGVTQTPRYLIKTRGQQVTLSCSPISGHRSVSWYQQTPGQGLQFLFEYFSETQRNKGNFPGRFSGRQFSNSRSEMNVSTLELGDSALYLCASSLEAAYEQHFGPGTRLTVT.

In this sample, this clonotype turned up many times. The V gene is TRBV14, the J gene TRBJ2-1; TRBD1 or TRBD2 may be the D gene (5 bases each). Looked up from germline, CDR1 is SGHDN and CDR2 is FVKESK. There are 14 residues in the CDR3. The ends were cut back, 3 bases at V and 6 bases at J, with 12 bases in the middle. CDR3 region: CASSQEMRGNEQFF. The CDR3 coding sequence is TGTGCCAGCAGCCAGGAAATGAGGGGCAATGAGCAGTTCTTC.

Many counts were recorded for this clonotype. The chain couples TRBV30 to TRBJ2-5, with D unclear. The V gene's germline CDR1 is GTSNPN and CDR2 SVGIG (reference sequence). V lost 0 bases to trimming and J lost 0 bases, with 11 bases between them. The length of the CDR3 is 15 residues. The CDR3 region has the DNA TGTGCCTGGAGTGTACCCCGAGAGAACCAAGAGACCCAGTACTTC. Translated, it gives CAWSVPRENQETQYF.

V gene TRBV10-2 combines with J gene TRBJ2-7; D tentatively fits TRBD1 or TRBD2 (5 bases each). Germline V CDR1 and CDR2: WSHSY, SAAADI. This CDR3 is 12 amino acids long. Trimming shortened V by 11 bases and J by 2 bases, and 13 bases separated the two germline ends. The CDR3 nucleotides are TGCGCCTCCCGGGACGGTCCCTACGAGCAGTACTTC. This codes for CASRDGPYEQYF.

Points on this clonotype: A read error is possible here, since a much larger clone lies one base away. The gene calls are TRBV6-5 and TRBJ2-7; TRBD1 might be the D (5 bases). The germline V and J ends were trimmed by 2 bases and 0 bases, with 8 bases remaining between them. The length of the CDR3 is 14 residues. Germline CDR1 reads MNHEY; CDR2 reads SVGAGI. The CDR3 loop reads CASSYERGSYEQYF. The CDR3 coding sequence is TGTGCCAGCAGTTACGAAAGGGGCTCCTACGAGCAGTACTTC.